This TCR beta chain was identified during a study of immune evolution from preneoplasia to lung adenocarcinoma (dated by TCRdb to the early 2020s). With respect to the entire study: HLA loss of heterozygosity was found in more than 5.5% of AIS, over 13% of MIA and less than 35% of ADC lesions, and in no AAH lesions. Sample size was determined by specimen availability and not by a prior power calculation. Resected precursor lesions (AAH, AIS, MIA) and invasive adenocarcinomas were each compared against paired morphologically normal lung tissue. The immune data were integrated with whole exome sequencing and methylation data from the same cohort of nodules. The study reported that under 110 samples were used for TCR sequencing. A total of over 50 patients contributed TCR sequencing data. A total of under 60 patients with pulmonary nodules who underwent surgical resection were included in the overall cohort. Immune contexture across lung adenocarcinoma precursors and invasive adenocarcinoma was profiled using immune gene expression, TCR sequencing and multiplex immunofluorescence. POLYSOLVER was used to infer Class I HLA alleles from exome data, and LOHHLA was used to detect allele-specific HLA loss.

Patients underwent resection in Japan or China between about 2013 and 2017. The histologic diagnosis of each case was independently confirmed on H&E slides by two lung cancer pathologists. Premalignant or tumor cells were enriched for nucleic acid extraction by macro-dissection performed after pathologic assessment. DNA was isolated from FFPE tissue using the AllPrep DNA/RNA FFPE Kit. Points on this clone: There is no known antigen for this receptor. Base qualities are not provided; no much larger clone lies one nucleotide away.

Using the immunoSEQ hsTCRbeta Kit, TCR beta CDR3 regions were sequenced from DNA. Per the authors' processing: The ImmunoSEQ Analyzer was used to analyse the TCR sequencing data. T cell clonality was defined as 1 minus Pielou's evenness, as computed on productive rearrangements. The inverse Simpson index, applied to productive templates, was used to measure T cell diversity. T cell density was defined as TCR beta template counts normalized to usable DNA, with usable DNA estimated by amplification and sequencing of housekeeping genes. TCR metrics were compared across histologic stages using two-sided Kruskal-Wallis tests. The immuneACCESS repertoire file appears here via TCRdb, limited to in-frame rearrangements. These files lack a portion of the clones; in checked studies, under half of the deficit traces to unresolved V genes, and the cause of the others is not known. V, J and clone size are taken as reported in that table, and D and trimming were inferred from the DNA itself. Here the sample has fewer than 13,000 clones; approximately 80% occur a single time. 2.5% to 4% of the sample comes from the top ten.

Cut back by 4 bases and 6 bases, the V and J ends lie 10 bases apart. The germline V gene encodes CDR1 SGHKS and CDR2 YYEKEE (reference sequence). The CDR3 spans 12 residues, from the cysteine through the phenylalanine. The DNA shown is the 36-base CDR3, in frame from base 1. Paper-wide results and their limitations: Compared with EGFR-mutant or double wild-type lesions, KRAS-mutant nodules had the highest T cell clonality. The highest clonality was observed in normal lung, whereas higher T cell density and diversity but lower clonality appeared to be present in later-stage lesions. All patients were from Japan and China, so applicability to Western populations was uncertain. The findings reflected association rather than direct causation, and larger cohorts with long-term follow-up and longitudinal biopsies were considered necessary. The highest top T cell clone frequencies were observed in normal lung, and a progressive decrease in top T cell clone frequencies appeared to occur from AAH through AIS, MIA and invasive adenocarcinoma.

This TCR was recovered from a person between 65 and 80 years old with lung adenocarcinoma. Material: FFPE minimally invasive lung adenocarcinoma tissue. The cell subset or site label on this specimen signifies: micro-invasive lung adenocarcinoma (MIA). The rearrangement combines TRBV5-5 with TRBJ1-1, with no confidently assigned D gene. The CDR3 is CASSRHPAEAFF. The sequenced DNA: TGTGCCAGCAGCCGTCACCCCGCTGAAGCTTTCTTT.